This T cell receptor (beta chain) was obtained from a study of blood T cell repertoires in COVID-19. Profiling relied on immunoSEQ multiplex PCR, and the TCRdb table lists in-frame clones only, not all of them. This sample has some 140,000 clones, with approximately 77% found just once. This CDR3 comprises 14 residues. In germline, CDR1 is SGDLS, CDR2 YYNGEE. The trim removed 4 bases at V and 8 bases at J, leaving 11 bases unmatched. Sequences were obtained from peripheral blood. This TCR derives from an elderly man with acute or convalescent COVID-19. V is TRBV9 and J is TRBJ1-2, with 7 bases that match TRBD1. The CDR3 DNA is TGTGCCAGCAGCATTAGACGGCAGGGGGACGGCTACACCTTC. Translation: CASSIRRQGDGYTF.